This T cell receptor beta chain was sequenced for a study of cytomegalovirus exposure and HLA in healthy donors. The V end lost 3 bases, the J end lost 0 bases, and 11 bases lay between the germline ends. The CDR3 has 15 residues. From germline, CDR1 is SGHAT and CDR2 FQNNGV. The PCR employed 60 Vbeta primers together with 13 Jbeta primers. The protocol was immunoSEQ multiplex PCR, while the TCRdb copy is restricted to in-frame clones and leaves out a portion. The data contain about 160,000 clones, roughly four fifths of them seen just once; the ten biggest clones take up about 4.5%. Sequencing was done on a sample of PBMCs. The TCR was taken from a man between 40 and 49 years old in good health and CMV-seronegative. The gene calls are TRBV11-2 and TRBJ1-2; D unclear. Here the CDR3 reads CASSFPAGANYGYTF. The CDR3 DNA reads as TGTGCCAGCAGCTTCCCCGCCGGAGCTAACTATGGCTACACCTTC.